These T cell receptor beta chains were read from a single sample in a study of shared clonotypes between healthy human individuals. Produced via immunoSEQ multiplex PCR; TCRdb's table is partial and in-frame only. The sample shows 1.5 million to 1.9 million clones, 95% to 99% of them seen only once. The specimen was naive CD4+ T cells sorted from blood. These receptors originate from a man under 40 in good health. The CDR3 runs from the conserved cysteine through the conserved F or W. A D gene is named only where the DNA matches it firmly. Clone size is given for some rows only: seen once, a few or many times, or a class if the clone is expanded.

V gene: TRBV4-3; J gene: TRBJ2-1; CDR3 length: 13; D gene: -; clone size: -; CDR3 DNA: TGCGCCAGCAGGGAACCAGCCTACAATGAGCAGTTCTTC; CDR3 protein: CASREPAYNEQFF
V gene: TRBV5-1; J gene: TRBJ2-5; CDR3 length: 14; D gene: -; clone size: -; CDR3 DNA: TGCGCCAGCAGCTCCTTGACAAGTCAAGAGACCCAGTACTTC; CDR3 protein: CASSSLTSQETQYF
V gene: TRBV19; J gene: TRBJ1-5; CDR3 length: 12; D gene: -; clone size: -; CDR3 DNA: TGTGCCAGTTCGGTGGCGGGGCAGCCCCAGCATTTT; CDR3 protein: CASSVAGQPQHF
V gene: TRBV19; J gene: TRBJ1-5; CDR3 length: 15; D gene: TRBD1; clone size: -; CDR3 DNA: TGTGCCAGTATAGTACAACAGGGGGCTAATCAGCCCCAGCATTTT; CDR3 protein: CASIVQQGANQPQHF
V gene: TRBV28; J gene: TRBJ1-5; CDR3 length: 16; D gene: -; clone size: once; CDR3 DNA: TGTGCCAGCAGTTGGGGGCAGGGGCCGACCAATCAGCCCCAGCATTTT; CDR3 protein: CASSWGQGPTNQPQHF
V gene: TRBV15; J gene: TRBJ2-7; CDR3 length: 15; D gene: -; clone size: -; CDR3 DNA: TGTGCCACCAGCAGAGATTTCGTCCAGGGCCAGGAGCAGTACTTC; CDR3 protein: CATSRDFVQGQEQYF
V gene: TRBV28; J gene: TRBJ1-2; CDR3 length: 13; D gene: -; clone size: -; CDR3 DNA: TGTGCCAGCAGTTTAAGGGGAAAGGGTGGCTACACCTTC; CDR3 protein: CASSLRGKGGYTF
V gene: TRBV5-5; J gene: TRBJ2-7; CDR3 length: 14; D gene: TRBD1; clone size: once; CDR3 DNA: TGTGCCAGCAGCTTGGGGACAGGGGGCGACGAGCAGTACTTC; CDR3 protein: CASSLGTGGDEQYF
V gene: TRBV2; J gene: TRBJ1-4; CDR3 length: 13; D gene: -; clone size: -; CDR3 DNA: TGTGCCAGCAGTTCCCAAACTAATGAAAAACTGTTTTTT; CDR3 protein: CASSSQTNEKLFF
V gene: TRBV28; J gene: TRBJ2-4; CDR3 length: 19; D gene: TRBD1; clone size: -; CDR3 DNA: TGTGCCAGCAGCCTATACGGACAGGGCTTTAAGGGGGCCAAAAACATTCAGTACTTC; CDR3 protein: CASSLYGQGFKGAKNIQYF
V gene: TRBV20-1; J gene: TRBJ1-1; CDR3 length: 11; D gene: -; clone size: -; CDR3 DNA: TGCAGTGCCCAGGGCGACACTGAAGCTTTCTTT; CDR3 protein: CSAQGDTEAFF
V gene: TRBV7-3; J gene: TRBJ2-1; CDR3 length: 13; D gene: TRBD2; clone size: -; CDR3 DNA: TGTGCCAGCAGCCCGGGGGGCTACAATGAGCAGTTCTTC; CDR3 protein: CASSPGGYNEQFF
V gene: TRBV5-5; J gene: TRBJ2-1; CDR3 length: 16; D gene: TRBD2; clone size: -; CDR3 DNA: TGTGCCAGCAGCTTGGCCGCTGGACTAGACCTTAATGAGCAGTTCTTC; CDR3 protein: CASSLAAGLDLNEQFF
V gene: TRBV5-1; J gene: TRBJ2-7; CDR3 length: 15; D gene: TRBD1; clone size: -; CDR3 DNA: TGCGCCAGCAGCTTGGTCCCGGGACAGGGCTACGAGCAGTACTTC; CDR3 protein: CASSLVPGQGYEQYF
V gene: TRBV18; J gene: TRBJ2-7; CDR3 length: 16; D gene: TRBD1; clone size: -; CDR3 DNA: TGTGCCAGCTCACCAGCCTGGGGACAGGGGGGCTACGAGCAGTACTTC; CDR3 protein: CASSPAWGQGGYEQYF
V gene: TRBV5-1; J gene: TRBJ2-7; CDR3 length: 14; D gene: -; clone size: -; CDR3 DNA: TGCGCCAGCAGCTATAGAGAGGTACCCGTGGAGCAGTACTTC; CDR3 protein: CASSYREVPVEQYF
V gene: TRBV4-1; J gene: TRBJ2-5; CDR3 length: 18; D gene: TRBD2; clone size: -; CDR3 DNA: TGCGCCAGCAGCCAAGATCGGGGAGTAGCGGGAGGAGGTGAGACCCAGTACTTC; CDR3 protein: CASSQDRGVAGGGETQYF
V gene: TRBV1; J gene: TRBJ2-3; CDR3 length: 16; D gene: -; clone size: -; CDR3 DNA: TGCACCAGCAGCCAAGGTGACAGGGATTCAATAGATACGCAGTATTTT; CDR3 protein: CTSSQGDRDSIDTQYF
V gene: TRBV7-2; J gene: TRBJ2-4; CDR3 length: 17; D gene: -; clone size: -; CDR3 DNA: TGTGCCAGCAGCTTAGATCACAGGGGGGGAGCCAAAAACATTCAGTACTTC; CDR3 protein: CASSLDHRGGAKNIQYF
V gene: TRBV19; J gene: TRBJ2-2; CDR3 length: 16; D gene: TRBD1; clone size: -; CDR3 DNA: TGTGCCAGTAGTATTAGGACAGGGGGCAACACCGGGGAGCTGTTTTTT; CDR3 protein: CASSIRTGGNTGELFF
V gene: TRBV9; J gene: TRBJ1-5; CDR3 length: 17; D gene: -; clone size: -; CDR3 DNA: TGTGCCAGCAGCGTGGACCCTATAGGACGGTCCAATCAGCCCCAGCATTTT; CDR3 protein: CASSVDPIGRSNQPQHF
V gene: TRBV9; J gene: TRBJ2-7; CDR3 length: 23; D gene: TRBD2; clone size: -; CDR3 DNA: TGTGCCAGCAGCGCAGGTCCTGTGAAAACCGGGACTAGCGGGAGGGCCGTATCCTACGAGCAGTACTTC; CDR3 protein: CASSAGPVKTGTSGRAVSYEQYF
V gene: TRBV5-1; J gene: TRBJ2-6; CDR3 length: 16; D gene: -; clone size: -; CDR3 DNA: TGCGCCAGCAGCCCGACTGGAAGGACTGGGGCCAACGTCCTGACTTTC; CDR3 protein: CASSPTGRTGANVLTF
V gene: TRBV15; J gene: TRBJ2-2; CDR3 length: 14; D gene: -; clone size: -; CDR3 DNA: TGTGCCACCAGCAGAAAACGGGACACCGGGGAGCTGTTTTTT; CDR3 protein: CATSRKRDTGELFF
V gene: TRBV5-1; J gene: TRBJ2-2; CDR3 length: 15; D gene: TRBD1; clone size: -; CDR3 DNA: TGCGCCAGCAGCTTGGATGGACAGGGCCCCGGGGAGCTGTTTTTT; CDR3 protein: CASSLDGQGPGELFF
V gene: TRBV6-1; J gene: TRBJ2-7; CDR3 length: 14; D gene: -; clone size: -; CDR3 DNA: TGTGCCAGCAAACTCGGGACGCAGCCCACCGAGCAGTACTTC; CDR3 protein: CASKLGTQPTEQYF
V gene: TRBV21-1; J gene: TRBJ2-3; CDR3 length: 16; D gene: -; clone size: once; CDR3 DNA: TGTGCCAGCAGCAAAACCCCTCCGGACGATTCGGATACGCAGTATTTT; CDR3 protein: CASSKTPPDDSDTQYF
V gene: TRBV25-1; J gene: TRBJ1-1; CDR3 length: 13; D gene: -; clone size: -; CDR3 DNA: TGTGCCAGCGAGGGGTATGGGAACACTGAAGCTTTCTTT; CDR3 protein: CASEGYGNTEAFF
V gene: TRBV15; J gene: TRBJ1-5; CDR3 length: 13; D gene: -; clone size: few; CDR3 DNA: TGTGCCACCGGGGGCCCGGGCCTCGAGCCCCAGCATTTT; CDR3 protein: CATGGPGLEPQHF
V gene: TRBV19; J gene: TRBJ2-1; CDR3 length: 16; D gene: -; clone size: once; CDR3 DNA: TGTGCCAGTAGTCGCAAACCGCGAGCCACATACAATGAGCAGTTCTTC; CDR3 protein: CASSRKPRATYNEQFF
V gene: TRBV5-1; J gene: TRBJ1-1; CDR3 length: 13; D gene: -; clone size: -; CDR3 DNA: TGCGCCAGCAGCTTGGGGGTTGGCGCGAACGCTTTCTTT; CDR3 protein: CASSLGVGANAFF